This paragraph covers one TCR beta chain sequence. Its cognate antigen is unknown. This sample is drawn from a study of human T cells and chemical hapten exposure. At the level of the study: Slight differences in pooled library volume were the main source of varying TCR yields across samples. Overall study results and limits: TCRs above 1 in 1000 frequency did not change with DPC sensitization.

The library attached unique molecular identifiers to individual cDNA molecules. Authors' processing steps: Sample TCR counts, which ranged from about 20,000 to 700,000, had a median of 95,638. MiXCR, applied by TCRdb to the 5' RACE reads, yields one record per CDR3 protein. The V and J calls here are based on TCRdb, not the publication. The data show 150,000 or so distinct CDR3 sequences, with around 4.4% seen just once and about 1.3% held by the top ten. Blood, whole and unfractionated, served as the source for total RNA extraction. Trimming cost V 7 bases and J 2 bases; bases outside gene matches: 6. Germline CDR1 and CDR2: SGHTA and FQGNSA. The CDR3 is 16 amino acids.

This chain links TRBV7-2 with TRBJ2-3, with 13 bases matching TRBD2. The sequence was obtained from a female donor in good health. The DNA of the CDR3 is TGTGCCAGCAACATGGGACTAGCGGGACCCACAGATACGCAGTATTTT. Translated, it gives CASNMGLAGPTDTQYF.